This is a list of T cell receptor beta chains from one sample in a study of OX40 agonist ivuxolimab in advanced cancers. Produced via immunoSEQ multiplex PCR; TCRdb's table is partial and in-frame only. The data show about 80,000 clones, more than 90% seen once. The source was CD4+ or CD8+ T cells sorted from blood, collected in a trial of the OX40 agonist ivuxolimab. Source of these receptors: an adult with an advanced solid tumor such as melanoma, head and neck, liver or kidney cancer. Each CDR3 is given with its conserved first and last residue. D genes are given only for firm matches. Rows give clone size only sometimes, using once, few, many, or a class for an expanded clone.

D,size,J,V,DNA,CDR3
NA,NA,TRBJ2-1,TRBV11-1,TGTGCCAGCGCACGACTGGAAGGGGCGAATGAGCAGTTCTTC,CASARLEGANEQFF
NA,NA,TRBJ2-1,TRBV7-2,TGTGCCAGCAGCTCCCAGACTTGGACCCCCTACAATGAGCAGTTCTTC,CASSSQTWTPYNEQFF
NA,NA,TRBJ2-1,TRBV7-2,TGTGCCAGCAGCTTAGAGGCGTACCGCAATGAGCAGTTCTTC,CASSLEAYRNEQFF
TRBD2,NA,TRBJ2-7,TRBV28,TGTGCCAGCAGTTCCCCACTAGCGGGAGGGCGCGAGCAGTACTTC,CASSSPLAGGREQYF
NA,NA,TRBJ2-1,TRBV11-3,TGTGCCAGCAGCGACCGGCGCGCTAGTGAGTTCTTC,CASSDRRASEFF
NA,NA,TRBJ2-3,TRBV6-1,TGTGCCAGCAGTGCCCAATCAGGGTCAGATACGCAGTATTTT,CASSAQSGSDTQYF
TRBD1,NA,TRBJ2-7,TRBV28,TGTGCCAGCAGTTCCCTCGGGACAGGGGTCTACGAGCAGTACTTC,CASSSLGTGVYEQYF
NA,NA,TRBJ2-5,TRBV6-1,TGTGCCAGCACCCTGGGGGGGACCCAGTACTTC,CASTLGGTQYF
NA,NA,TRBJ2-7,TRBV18,TGTGCCAGCTCACCCTCCCGGGCCCTCTACGAGCAGTACTTC,CASSPSRALYEQYF
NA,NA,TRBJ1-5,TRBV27,TGTGCCAGCAGTCTTAATTACAGGGTCGGACAGCCCCAGCATTTT,CASSLNYRVGQPQHF
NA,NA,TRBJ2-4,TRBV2,TGTGCCAGCAGTGAAGGGGGGGCAGCCAAAAACATTCAGTACTTC,CASSEGGAAKNIQYF
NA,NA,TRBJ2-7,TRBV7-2,TGTGCCAGCAGCTTGTATAATAGCTGGGTGGGCGAGCAGTACTTC,CASSLYNSWVGEQYF
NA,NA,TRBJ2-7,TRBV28,TGTGCCAGCAGTTTATCTTTGACAGGAGCCTACGAGCAGTACTTC,CASSLSLTGAYEQYF
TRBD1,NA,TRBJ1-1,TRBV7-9,TGTGCCAGCAGGTCCACAGGGGGCACTGAAGCTTTCTTT,CASRSTGGTEAFF
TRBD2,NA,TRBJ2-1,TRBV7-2,TGTGCCAGCATGGTACGGGGGGGTCGCAATGAGCAGTTCTTC,CASMVRGGRNEQFF
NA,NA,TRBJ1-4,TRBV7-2,TGTGCCAGCAGCTTAGAGTGGGCCCAAAAACTGTTTTTT,CASSLEWAQKLFF
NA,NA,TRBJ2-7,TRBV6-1,TGTGCCAGCAGTGACAACAGAGCCTACGAGCAGTACTTC,CASSDNRAYEQYF
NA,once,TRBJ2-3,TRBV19,TGTGCCAGTGCACTTCAGGGTGTAGGCACAGATACGCAGTATTTT,CASALQGVGTDTQYF
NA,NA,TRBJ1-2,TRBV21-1,TGTGCCAGCAGCAAATACGGCACTAACTATGGCTACACCTTC,CASSKYGTNYGYTF
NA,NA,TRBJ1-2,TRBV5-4,TGTGCCAGCAGCTTGGACGGGGGCAGTGGCTACACCTTC,CASSLDGGSGYTF
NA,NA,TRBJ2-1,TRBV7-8,TGTGCCAGCAGCTTAGCCAGAGGGGGGCATGAGCAGTTCTTC,CASSLARGGHEQFF
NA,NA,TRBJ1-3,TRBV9,TGTGCCAGCAGCATACGTGAGGGTCCTGGAAACACCATATATTTT,CASSIREGPGNTIYF
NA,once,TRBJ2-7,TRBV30,TGTGCCTGGGGAATTACCTACGAGCAGTACTTC,CAWGITYEQYF
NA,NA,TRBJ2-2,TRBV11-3,TGTGCCAGCAGCGTGCGACTAGTATTTGGGGAGCTGTTTTTT,CASSVRLVFGELFF
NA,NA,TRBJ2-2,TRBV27,TGTGCCAGCAGTTTGGCGGTCGGGGAAACCGGGGAGCTGTTTTTT,CASSLAVGETGELFF
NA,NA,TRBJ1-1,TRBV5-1,TGCGCCAGCAGCTTGGCCGATATGAACACTGAAGCTTTCTTT,CASSLADMNTEAFF
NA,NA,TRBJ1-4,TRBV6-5,TGTGCCAGCAGGGACAGCGGGGTCGGGAATGAAAAACTGTTTTTT,CASRDSGVGNEKLFF
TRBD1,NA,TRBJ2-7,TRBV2,TGTGCCAGCAGTGAAGGGAACAGGGGGTCCTACGAGCAGTACTTC,CASSEGNRGSYEQYF
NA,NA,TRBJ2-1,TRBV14,TGTGCCAGCAGGCGAGAGGGGGAGGCCTACAATGAGCAGTTCTTC,CASRREGEAYNEQFF
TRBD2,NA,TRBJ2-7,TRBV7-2,TGTGCCAGCAGCGTGACTAGCGGGCGATCCTACGAGCAGTACTTC,CASSVTSGRSYEQYF
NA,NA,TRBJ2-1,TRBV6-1,TGTGCCAGCAGATTTCGTGGCTCCTACAATGAGCAGTTCTTC,CASRFRGSYNEQFF
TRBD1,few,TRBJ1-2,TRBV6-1,TGTGCCAGCAGTGCGGGACAGCGATACGTCTATGGCTACACCTTC,CASSAGQRYVYGYTF
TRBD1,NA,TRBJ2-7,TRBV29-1,TGCAGCGTTGATGGACAGGGTGGGGCCGAGCAGTACTTC,CSVDGQGGAEQYF
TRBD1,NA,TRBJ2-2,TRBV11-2,TGTGCCAGCAGCTTACGTCGGACAGGCGAGAACACCGGGGAGCTGTTTTTT,CASSLRRTGENTGELFF
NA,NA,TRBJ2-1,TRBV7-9,TGTGCCAGCAGCCCGACTAGAAATGAGCAGTTCTTC,CASSPTRNEQFF
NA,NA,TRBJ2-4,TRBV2,TGTGCCAGCAACGGAGACTCCAAAAACATTCAGTACTTC,CASNGDSKNIQYF
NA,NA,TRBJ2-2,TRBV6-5,TGTGCCAGCAGTTCGGGACGTTGGAACACCGGGGAGCTGTTTTTT,CASSSGRWNTGELFF
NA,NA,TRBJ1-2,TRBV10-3,TGTGCCATCAGTGAGGTGGTGGCGAATCACTATGGCTACACCTTC,CAISEVVANHYGYTF
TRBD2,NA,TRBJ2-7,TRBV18,TGTGCCAGCTCACCTCCGTGGAGCGGGAGGATCGACGAGCAGTACTTC,CASSPPWSGRIDEQYF
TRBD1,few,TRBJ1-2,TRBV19,TGTGCCAGTAGGGGGACAGCTGGCTACACCTTC,CASRGTAGYTF
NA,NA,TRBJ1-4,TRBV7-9,TGTGCCAGCAGCTGGACGAGGGGAGAAAAACTGTTTTTT,CASSWTRGEKLFF
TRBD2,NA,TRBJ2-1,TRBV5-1,TGCGCCAGCAGCTTGGATAGGACTAGGGCCTACAATGAGCAGTTCTTC,CASSLDRTRAYNEQFF
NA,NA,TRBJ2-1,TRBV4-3,TGCGCCAGCAGCCAAGACAGGGAGCTGGTGCAGTTCTTC,CASSQDRELVQFF
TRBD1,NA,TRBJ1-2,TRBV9,TGTGCCAGCACTAGGACAGGGGGCGAGGATGGCTACACCTTC,CASTRTGGEDGYTF
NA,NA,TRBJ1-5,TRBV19,TGTGCCAGTAGTTTTCAACAGGGCAATCAGCCCCAGCATTTT,CASSFQQGNQPQHF
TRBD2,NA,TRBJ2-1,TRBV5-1,TGCGCCAGCAGCGCCCTAGCGGGGGCCTCCAATGAGCAGTTCTTC,CASSALAGASNEQFF
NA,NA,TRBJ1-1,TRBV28,TGTGCCAGCAGTTCCCCGGGGGACTCTAACACTGAAGCTTTCTTT,CASSSPGDSNTEAFF
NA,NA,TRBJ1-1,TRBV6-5,TGTGCCAGCAGTTCGGGGGGACTAGGTGCTTTCTTT,CASSSGGLGAFF
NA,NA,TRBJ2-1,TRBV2,TGTGCCAGCATTTACGAAAAGTCCTACAATGAGCAGTTCTTC,CASIYEKSYNEQFF
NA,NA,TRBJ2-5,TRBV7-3,TGTGCCAGCAGCCAGTTTATTGGGTACCAAGAGACCCAGTACTTC,CASSQFIGYQETQYF
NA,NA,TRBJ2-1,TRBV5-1,TGCGCCAGCAGCTGGGATGGGACCAAGCTTTACAATGAGCAGTTCTTC,CASSWDGTKLYNEQFF
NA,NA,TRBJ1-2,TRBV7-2,TGTGCCAGCAGCTTAGGAAACAGGGCAGACTATGGCTACACCTTC,CASSLGNRADYGYTF
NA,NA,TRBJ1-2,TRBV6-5,TGTGCCATTACAGGGAGCCTTGGCTACACCTTC,CAITGSLGYTF
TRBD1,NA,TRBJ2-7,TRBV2,TGTGCCAGCAGGCGACAGGGTATCAACTACGAGCAGTACTTC,CASRRQGINYEQYF
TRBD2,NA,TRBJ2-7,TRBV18,TGTGCCAGCTCATCGGCCGGGACTAGCTCCTACGAGCAGTACTTC,CASSSAGTSSYEQYF
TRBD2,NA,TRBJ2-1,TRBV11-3,TGTGCCAGCAGCCCCCGATCGGGACTAGACAATGAGCAGTTCTTC,CASSPRSGLDNEQFF
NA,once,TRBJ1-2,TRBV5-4,TGTGCCAGCAGCTTGGCCGACACCGGGGACTATGGCTACACCTTC,CASSLADTGDYGYTF